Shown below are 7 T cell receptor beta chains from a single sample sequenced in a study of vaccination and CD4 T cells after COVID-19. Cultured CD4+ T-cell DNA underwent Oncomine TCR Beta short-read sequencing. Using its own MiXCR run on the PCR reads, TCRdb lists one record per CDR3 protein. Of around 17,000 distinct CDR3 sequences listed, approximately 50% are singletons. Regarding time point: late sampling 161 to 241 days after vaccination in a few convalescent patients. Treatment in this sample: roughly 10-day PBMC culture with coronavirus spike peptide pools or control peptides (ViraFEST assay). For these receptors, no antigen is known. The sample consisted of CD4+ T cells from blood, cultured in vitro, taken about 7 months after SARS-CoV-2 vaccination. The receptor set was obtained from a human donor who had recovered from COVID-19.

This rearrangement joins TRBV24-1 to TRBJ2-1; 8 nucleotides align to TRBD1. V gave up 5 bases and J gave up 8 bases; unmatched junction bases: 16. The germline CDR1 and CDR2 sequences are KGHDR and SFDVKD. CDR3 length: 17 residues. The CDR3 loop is CATSGPRLRGRDDEQFF. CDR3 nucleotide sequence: TGTGCCACCAGTGGGCCCCGGCTCAGGGGGCGCGACGATGAGCAGTTCTTC.

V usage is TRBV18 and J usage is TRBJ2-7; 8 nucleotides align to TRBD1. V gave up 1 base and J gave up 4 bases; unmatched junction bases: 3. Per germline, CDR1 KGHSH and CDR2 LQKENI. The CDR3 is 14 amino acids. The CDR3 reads CASSPRTGSYEQYF. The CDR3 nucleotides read TGTGCCAGCTCACCACGGACAGGGTCTTACGAGCAGTACTTC.

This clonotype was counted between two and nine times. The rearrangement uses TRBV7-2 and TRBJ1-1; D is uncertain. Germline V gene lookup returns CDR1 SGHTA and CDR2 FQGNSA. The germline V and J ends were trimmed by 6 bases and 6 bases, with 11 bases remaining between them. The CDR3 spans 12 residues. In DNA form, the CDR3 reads TGTGCCAGCAGTCGTAGGTCCCCTGAAGCTTTCTTT. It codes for CASSRRSPEAFF.

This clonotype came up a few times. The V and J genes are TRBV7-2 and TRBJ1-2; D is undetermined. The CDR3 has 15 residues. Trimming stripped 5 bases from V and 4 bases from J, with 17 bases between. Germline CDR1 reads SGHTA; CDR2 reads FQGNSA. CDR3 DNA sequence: TGTGCCAGCAGCCCTACTCCAAGGTTGAGCTATGGCTACACCTTC. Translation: CASSPTPRLSYGYTF. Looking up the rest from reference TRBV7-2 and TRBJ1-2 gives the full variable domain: GAGVSQSPSNKVTEKGKDVELRCDPISGHTALYWYRQSLGQGLEFLIYFQGNSAPDKSGLPSDRFSAERTGGSVSTLTIQRTQQEDSAVYLCASSPTPRLSYGYTFGSGTRLTVV.

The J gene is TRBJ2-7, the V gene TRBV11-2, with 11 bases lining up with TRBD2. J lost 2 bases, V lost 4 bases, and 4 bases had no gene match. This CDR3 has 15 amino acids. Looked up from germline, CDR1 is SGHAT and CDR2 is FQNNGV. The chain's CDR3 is CASSWGTSGAYEQYF. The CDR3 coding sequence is TGTGCCAGCAGCTGGGGGACTAGCGGAGCCTACGAGCAGTACTTC.

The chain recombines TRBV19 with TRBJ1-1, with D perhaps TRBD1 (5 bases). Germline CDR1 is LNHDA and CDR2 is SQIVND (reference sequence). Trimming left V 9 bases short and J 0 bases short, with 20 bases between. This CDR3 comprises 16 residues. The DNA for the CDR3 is TGTGCCAGCACTCTCTTCTGGGGCAGTTTGAACACTGAAGCTTTCTTT. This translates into CASTLFWGSLNTEAFF.

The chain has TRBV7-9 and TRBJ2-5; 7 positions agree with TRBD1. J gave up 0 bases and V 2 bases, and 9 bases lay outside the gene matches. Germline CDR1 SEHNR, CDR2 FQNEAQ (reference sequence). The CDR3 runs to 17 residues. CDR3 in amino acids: CASSLRLSRGYQETQYF. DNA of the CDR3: TGTGCCAGCAGCTTAAGACTTAGCAGGGGGTACCAAGAGACCCAGTACTTC.